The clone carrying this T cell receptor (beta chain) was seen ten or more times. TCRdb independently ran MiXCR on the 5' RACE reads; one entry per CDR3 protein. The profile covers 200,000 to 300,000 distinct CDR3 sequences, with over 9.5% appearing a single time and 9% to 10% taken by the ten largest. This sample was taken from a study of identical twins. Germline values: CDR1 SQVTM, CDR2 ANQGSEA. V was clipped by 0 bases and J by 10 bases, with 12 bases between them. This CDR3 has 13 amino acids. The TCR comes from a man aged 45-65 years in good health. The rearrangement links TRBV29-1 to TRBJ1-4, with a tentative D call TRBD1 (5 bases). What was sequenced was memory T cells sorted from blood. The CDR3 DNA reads TGCAGCGTTGAAGAGGCCAGGGTAGGAAAACTGTTTTTT. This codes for CSVEEARVGKLFF.